The clone carrying this TCR beta chain appeared a few times. Its target is unknown. The record originates from a study of molecular identifiers for immune sequencing clone quantification. Study outcomes and limitations: Clones above 20 RNA copies contained over 99% of effector molecules and under 1% of naive molecules.

CDR1 and CDR2 (germline): MDHEN, SYDVKM. The CDR3 has 15 amino acids. With V trimmed by 6 bases and J by 5 bases, 8 bases remained unmatched. TCRdb called the PCR reads again in MiXCR, with one record for every CDR3 protein. The table has about 500,000 distinct CDR3 sequences, about a fifth seen once; the top ten hold roughly 0.81%. Naive CD8 T cell sorting was performed on the CD8+CD4-CCR7+CD45RA+ phenotype. The receptor was isolated from a human donor in good health. Some libraries in this study had Jurkat cell RNA spiked in. The chain links TRBV28 to TRBJ2-7; 12 positions agree with TRBD1. The sequenced sample consisted of naive CD8+ T cells from blood, with Jurkat cell RNA spiked in. Noted subset: FACS-sorted CD8+CD4-CCR7+CD45RA+ naive T cells. In DNA, the CDR3 is TGTGCCAGCAGAACCGGGACAGGGGGCTTCGACGAGCAGTACTTC. It translates to CASRTGTGGFDEQYF. Looking up the rest from reference TRBV28 and TRBJ2-7 gives the full variable domain: DVKVTQSSRYLVKRTGEKVFLECVQDMDHENMFWYRQDPGLGLRLIYFSYDVKMKEKGDIPEGYSVSREKKERFSLILESASTNQTSMYLCASRTGTGGFDEQYFGPGTRLTVT.